The T cell receptor (beta chain) under discussion was sequenced for a study of post-analysis software for immune sequencing data. This CDR3 contains 16 residues. Germline values: CDR1 SGHDT, CDR2 YYEEEE. Trimming removed 6 bases from V and 6 bases from J, with 21 bases in between. Points from the study as a whole: Under F measure analysis, samples from one preparation batch co-clustered strongly. TRBV5-6, TRBV5-1 and TRBV20-1 were among roughly five TRBV segments more frequent in patients than controls. Multiple sclerosis patients had significantly lower normalized Chao1 diversity than controls.

On this clonotype itself: The target antigen is unknown.

Unique molecular identifiers were present in the TCR beta cDNA libraries. TCRdb re-called the PCR reads with MiXCR, one entry per CDR3 protein. The table has about 540,000 distinct CDR3 sequences, 30% to 40% seen once; the top ten hold around 6%. The sequence was collected from a girl aged 2-17 years with multiple sclerosis. Sample: blood. This chain joins TRBV5-6 and TRBJ2-2; maybe TRBD2 (7 bases). CDR3 sequence reads: CASTLGRGGVAGELFF. CDR3 coding DNA: TGTGCCAGCACCCTTGGAAGGGGGGGCGTGGCCGGGGAGCTGTTTTTT.